These 8 T cell receptor beta chains originate from one sample sequenced in a study of regulatory T cells in long-lasting Graves disease. Time point defined: newly diagnosed GD, antithyroid drugs for less than 3 months. PBMC RNA was the source of the TCR library. Researchers made TCR beta libraries by using iRepertoire HTBI primers and running Arm-PCR on CDR3 regions. Via MiXCR, TCRdb re-called the multiplex PCR reads, giving one row per CDR3 protein. The top ten hold roughly 18% of the sample, which has hundreds of thousands of distinct CDR3 sequences, approximately 15% seen once. The same specimen was also included in a second study, on T cells in Graves' hyperthyroidism and ophthalmopathy.

Sequencing used peripheral blood mononuclear cells (PBMCs), obtained at new diagnosis, from a patient treated with antithyroid drugs. These receptors originate from a woman aged 30 to 39 with Graves disease.

This clonotype has at least ten counts. The chain carries TRBV7-2 and TRBJ2-5, with 11 bases identical to TRBD2. CDR1 and CDR2 from the germline V gene are SGHTA and FQGNSA. The CDR3 has 16 residues. V lost 3 bases and J lost 1; bases outside the gene matches: 4. Here the CDR3 reads CASSFGLAGIQETQYF. DNA for the CDR3: TGTGCCAGCAGCTTCGGACTAGCGGGTATCCAAGAGACCCAGTACTTC.

J is TRBJ1-2 and V is TRBV6-2 or TRBV6-3; D unresolved. The CDR3 covers 17 residues. Trimming removed 2 bases from V and 0 bases from J, with 16 bases in between. Germline CDR1 MNHEY, CDR2 SVGEGT. The DNA of the CDR3 is TGTGCCAGCAGTTACCAACCGGATATATCCGCTAACTATGGCTACACCTTC. Its protein is CASSYQPDISANYGYTF.

This clonotype was recorded many times. The chain uses TRBV2 and TRBJ1-5; 9 positions match TRBD1. Unmatched junction bases numbered 6, after V lost 5 bases and J lost 7 bases. This CDR3 is built from 14 residues. Germline V CDR1 and CDR2: SNHLY, FYNNEI. CDR3 amino acids: CASSRTGVGQPQHF. CDR3 in DNA: TGTGCCAGCAGTCGGACAGGGGTGGGACAGCCCCAGCATTTT.

This clonotype has only a few counts. The chain has TRBV7-9 and TRBJ2-1; 10 bases fit TRBD2. Losses at the gene ends were 0 bases for V and 1 base for J; bases not matched to a gene: 12. This CDR3 is 20 amino acids long. Germline V gene data show CDR1 as SEHNR and CDR2 as FQNEAQ (reference sequence). CDR3 DNA: TGTGCCAGCAGCTTAGCGCTCGCGGCTAGCGGGAGTGGTTCCTACAATGAGCAGTTCTTC. Protein product: CASSLALAASGSGSYNEQFF.

This clonotype came up many times. This sequence joins TRBV28 and TRBJ2-4; D is possibly TRBD2 (5 bases). The CDR3 totals 13 residues. The ends were cut back, 5 bases at V and 8 bases at J, with 13 bases in the middle. The germline CDR1 and CDR2 sequences are MDHEN and SYDVKM. The CDR3: CASSQIRRDIQYF. As DNA, the CDR3 is TGTGCCAGCAGTCAAATACGGCGGGACATTCAGTACTTC. The variable domain in full, with the rest retrieved from reference TRBV28 and TRBJ2-4, is DVKVTQSSRYLVKRTGEKVFLECVQDMDHENMFWYRQDPGLGLRLIYFSYDVKMKEKGDIPEGYSVSREKKERFSLILESASTNQTSMYLCASSQIRRDIQYFGAGTRLSVL.

The chain joins TRBV3-1 to TRBJ1-1; a weak D match, TRBD1 (5 bases). CDR3 length equals 14 residues. The V and J ends lost 11 bases and 3 bases respectively, with 19 bases between them. Germline CDR1 and CDR2: LGHDT and YNNKEL (reference sequence). CDR3 in amino acids: CACQRGGSHTEAFF. CDR3 coding DNA: TGTGCCTGCCAACGCGGGGGTTCACACACTGAAGCTTTCTTT.

This rearrangement joins TRBV7-3 to TRBJ2-3, with D hard to call. V lost 6 bases to trimming and J lost 6 bases, with 19 bases between them. Germline CDR1 SGHTA, CDR2 FQGTGA. The length of the CDR3 is 15 residues. The CDR3 loop is CASSKGLTEVDTQYF. In nucleotides, the CDR3 is TGTGCCAGCAGTAAGGGCCTCACCGAGGTGGATACGCAGTATTTT.

This clonotype was seen many times. The chain is built from TRBV7-2 and TRBJ1-3; the D gene is possibly TRBD1 (6 bases). The germline gives CDR1 SGHTA, CDR2 FQGNSA. The V gene lost 6 bases and the J gene lost 8 bases, with 17 bases spanning the gap. The CDR3 has 14 amino acids. The CDR3 is CASSSGAQGHTIYF. DNA of the CDR3: TGTGCCAGCAGTTCGGGGGCGCAGGGCCACACCATATATTTT.